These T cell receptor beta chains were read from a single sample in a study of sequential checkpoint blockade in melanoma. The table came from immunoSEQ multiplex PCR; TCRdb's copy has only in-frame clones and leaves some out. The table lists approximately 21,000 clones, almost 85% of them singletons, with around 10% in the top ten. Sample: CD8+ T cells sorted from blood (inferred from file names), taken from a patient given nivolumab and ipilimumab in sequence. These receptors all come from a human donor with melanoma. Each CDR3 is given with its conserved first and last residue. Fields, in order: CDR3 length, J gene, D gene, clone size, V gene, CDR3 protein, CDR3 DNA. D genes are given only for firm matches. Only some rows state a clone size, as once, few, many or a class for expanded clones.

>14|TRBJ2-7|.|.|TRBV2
CASSDSGLSYEQYF
TGTGCCAGCAGTGATTCAGGGCTGTCCTACGAGCAGTACTTC
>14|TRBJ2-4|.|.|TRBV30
CAWSKGGAKNIQYF
TGTGCCTGGAGTAAGGGAGGAGCCAAAAACATTCAGTACTTC
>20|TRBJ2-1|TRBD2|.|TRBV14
CASSQDWRGDPDSSYNEQFF
TGTGCCAGCAGCCAAGATTGGCGGGGGGACCCCGATAGCTCCTACAATGAGCAGTTCTTC
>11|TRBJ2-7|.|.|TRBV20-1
CSARGASQQYF
TGCAGTGCTAGAGGGGCCTCGCAACAGTACTTC
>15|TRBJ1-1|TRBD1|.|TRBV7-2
CASSLTGGRQTEAFF
TGTGCCAGCAGCCTGACAGGGGGACGACAAACTGAAGCTTTCTTT
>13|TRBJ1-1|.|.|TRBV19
CASSTTLAFEAFF
TGTGCCAGTAGTACAACGTTGGCATTTGAAGCTTTCTTT
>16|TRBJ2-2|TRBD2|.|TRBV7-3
CASSVTSGRAPGELFF
TGTGCCAGCAGCGTTACTAGCGGGAGGGCCCCCGGGGAGCTGTTTTTT
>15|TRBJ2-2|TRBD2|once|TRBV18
CASSRGLAGTGELFF
TGTGCCAGCTCACGCGGACTAGCGGGAACCGGGGAGCTGTTTTTT
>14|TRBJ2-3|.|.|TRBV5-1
CASSRQTSTDTQYF
TGCGCCAGCAGCCGGCAGACTAGCACAGATACGCAGTATTTT
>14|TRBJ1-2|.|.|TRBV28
CASSLRWGGYGYTF
TGTGCCAGCAGTTTGAGGTGGGGGGGTTATGGCTACACCTTC
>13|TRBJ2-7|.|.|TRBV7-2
CASSLAPRGEQYF
TGTGCCAGCAGCTTAGCCCCTCGGGGCGAGCAGTACTTC
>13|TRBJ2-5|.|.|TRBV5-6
CASSFSQQGTQYF
TGTGCCAGCAGCTTTTCCCAGCAGGGGACCCAGTACTTC
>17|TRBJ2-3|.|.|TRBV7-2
CASSVGVGAGSTDTQYF
TGTGCCAGCAGCGTAGGAGTAGGGGCAGGTAGCACAGATACGCAGTATTTT
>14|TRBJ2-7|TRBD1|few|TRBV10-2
CASSTGQGANEQYF
TGCGCCAGCAGTACGGGACAGGGGGCGAACGAGCAGTACTTC
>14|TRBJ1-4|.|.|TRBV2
CASRTGTRNEKLFF
TGTGCCAGCAGAACCGGGACAAGAAATGAAAAACTGTTTTTT
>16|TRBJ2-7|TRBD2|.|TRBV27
CASSLTQTSGRYEQYF
TGTGCCAGCAGTTTAACTCAGACTAGCGGGAGATACGAGCAGTACTTC
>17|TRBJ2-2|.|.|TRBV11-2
CASSLLRGKANTGELFF
TGTGCCAGCAGCTTATTAAGGGGGAAGGCGAACACCGGGGAGCTGTTTTTT
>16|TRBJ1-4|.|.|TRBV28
CASSFQGFATNEKLFF
TGTGCCAGCAGTTTTCAGGGTTTTGCAACTAATGAAAAACTGTTTTTT
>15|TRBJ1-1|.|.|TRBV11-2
CASSLSSGLGTEAFF
TGTGCCAGCAGCCTCTCATCGGGGTTGGGCACTGAAGCTTTCTTT
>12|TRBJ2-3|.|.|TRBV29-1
CSVDSGTDTQYF
TGCAGCGTTGACAGCGGCACAGATACGCAGTATTTT
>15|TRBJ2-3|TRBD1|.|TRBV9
CASSAGQGLTDTQYF
TGTGCCAGCAGCGCGGGACAGGGCTTGACAGATACGCAGTATTTT
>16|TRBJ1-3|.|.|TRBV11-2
CASSPGLIPFGNTIYF
TGTGCCAGCAGCCCCGGACTGATCCCCTTTGGAAACACCATATATTTT
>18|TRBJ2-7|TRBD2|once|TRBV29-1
CSVAGGGLAGGKVHEQYF
TGCAGCGTTGCTGGGGGGGGACTAGCGGGAGGGAAAGTCCACGAGCAGTACTTC
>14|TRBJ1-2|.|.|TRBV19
CASSPKSAGYGYTF
TGTGCCAGTAGTCCCAAATCGGCAGGGTATGGCTACACCTTC
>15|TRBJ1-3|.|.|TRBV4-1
CASSLGGDPGNTIYF
TGCGCCAGCAGTCTCGGGGGGGATCCTGGAAACACCATATATTTT
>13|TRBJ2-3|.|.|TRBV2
CASRLRQLDTQYF
TGTGCCAGCAGATTAAGACAGTTGGATACGCAGTATTTT
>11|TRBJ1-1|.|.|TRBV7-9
CASSQQGEAFF
TGTGCCAGCAGCCAGCAGGGTGAAGCTTTCTTT
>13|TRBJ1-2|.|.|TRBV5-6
CASSLTVPSGYTF
TGTGCCAGCAGCTTGACAGTTCCTTCAGGCTACACCTTC
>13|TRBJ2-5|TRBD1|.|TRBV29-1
CSVRQGVLETQYF
TGCAGCGTTAGACAGGGGGTTCTGGAGACCCAGTACTTC
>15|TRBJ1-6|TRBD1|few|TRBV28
CASNRQGTYNSPLHF
TGTGCCAGCAACAGACAGGGGACCTATAATTCACCCCTCCACTTT
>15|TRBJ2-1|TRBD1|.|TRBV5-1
CASSGGQGVYNEQFF
TGCGCCAGCAGCGGGGGACAGGGGGTCTACAATGAGCAGTTCTTC
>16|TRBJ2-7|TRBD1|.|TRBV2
CASSLPGTGDRNEQYF
TGTGCCAGCAGTTTACCCGGGACAGGGGATAGGAACGAGCAGTACTTC
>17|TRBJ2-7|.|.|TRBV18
CASSPPVREWRPYEQYF
TGTGCCAGCTCACCACCGGTTAGGGAGTGGAGGCCCTACGAGCAGTACTTC
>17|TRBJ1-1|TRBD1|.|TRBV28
CASSFSGQGARRTEAFF
TGTGCCAGCAGTTTTTCGGGTCAGGGGGCGCGTCGCACTGAAGCTTTCTTT
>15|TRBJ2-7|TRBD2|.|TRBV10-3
CATTGLAGVAYEQYF
TGTGCAACAACCGGGCTAGCGGGAGTTGCCTACGAGCAGTACTTC
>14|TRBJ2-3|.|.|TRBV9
CASSVAWNTDMQYF
TGTGCCAGCAGCGTAGCTTGGAACACAGATATGCAGTATTTT
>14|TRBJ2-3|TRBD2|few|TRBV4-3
CASSRREDTDTQYF
TGCGCCAGCAGCCGGCGGGAGGACACAGATACGCAGTATTTT
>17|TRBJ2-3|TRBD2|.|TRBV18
CASSPPASGRGTDTQYF
TGTGCCAGCTCACCGCCGGCTAGCGGGAGGGGGACAGATACGCAGTATTTT
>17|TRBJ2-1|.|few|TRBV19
CASSPTGLLGYGNEQFF
TGTGCCAGTAGTCCGACGGGACTTTTGGGATATGGCAATGAGCAGTTCTTC
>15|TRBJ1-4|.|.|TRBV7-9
CASSPSTRANEKLFF
TGTGCCAGCAGCCCTTCCACCCGGGCTAATGAAAAACTGTTTTTT
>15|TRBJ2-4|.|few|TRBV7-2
CASSLGGTAQNIQYF
TGTGCCAGCAGCTTAGGGGGCACAGCCCAAAACATTCAGTACTTC